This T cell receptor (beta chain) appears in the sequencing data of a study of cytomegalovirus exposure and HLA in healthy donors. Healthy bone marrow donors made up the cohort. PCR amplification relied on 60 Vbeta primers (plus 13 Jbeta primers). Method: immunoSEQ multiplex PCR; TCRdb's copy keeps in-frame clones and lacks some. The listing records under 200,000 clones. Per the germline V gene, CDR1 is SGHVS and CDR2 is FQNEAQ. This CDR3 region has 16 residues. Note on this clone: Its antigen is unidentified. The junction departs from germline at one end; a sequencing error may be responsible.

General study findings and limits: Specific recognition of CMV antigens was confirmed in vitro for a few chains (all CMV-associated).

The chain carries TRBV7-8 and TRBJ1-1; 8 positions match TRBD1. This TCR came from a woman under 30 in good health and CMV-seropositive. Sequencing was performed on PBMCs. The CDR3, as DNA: TGTGCCAGCAGCATAGCGGCAGGGGGCATGAACACTGAAGCTTTCTTT. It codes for CASSIAAGGMNTEAFF. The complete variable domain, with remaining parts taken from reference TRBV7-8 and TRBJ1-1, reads GAGVSQSPRYKVAKRGQDVALRCDPISGHVSLFWYQQALGQGPEFLTYFQNEAQLDKSGLPSDRFFAERPEGSVSTLKIQRTQQEDSAVYLCASSIAAGGMNTEAFFGQGTRLTVV.